Listed below are T cell receptor beta chains from one sample, sequenced in a study of blood T cell repertoires in COVID-19. Sequencing was performed with immunoSEQ multiplex PCR; in TCRdb, only in-frame clones are kept and a portion is missing. The top ten hold about 59% of the sample, which has roughly 48,000 clones, around 80% seen once. Sequenced sample: peripheral blood. All receptors come from a man between 65 and 79 years old with acute or convalescent COVID-19. The CDR3 runs from the conserved cysteine through the conserved F or W. D genes are given only for firm matches. The size field is filled for only some rows; it gives once, few, many or a size class.

length	J	V	size	D	CDR3	DNA
14	TRBJ2-5	TRBV5-6	NA	TRBD1	CASSSGTGWETQYF	TGTGCCAGCAGCTCGGGGACAGGGTGGGAGACCCAGTACTTC
15	TRBJ1-2	TRBV24-1	NA	NA	CATSDFYGVHYGYTF	TGTGCCACCAGTGATTTCTACGGGGTTCACTATGGCTACACCTTC
17	TRBJ2-2	TRBV19	NA	NA	CASSIGVSTEDTGELFF	TGTGCCAGTAGTATAGGGGTTTCGACCGAGGACACCGGGGAGCTGTTTTTT
16	TRBJ1-6	TRBV10-3	few	TRBD1	CAISLGTGEINSPLHF	TGTGCCATCAGTTTAGGGACAGGGGAAATTAATTCACCCCTCCACTTT
16	TRBJ1-1	TRBV19	NA	TRBD1	CASSTYRGRGNTEAFF	TGTGCCAGTAGTACATACAGGGGGCGAGGGAACACTGAAGCTTTCTTT
15	TRBJ1-6	TRBV18	NA	NA	CASSPMGANNSPLHF	TGTGCCAGCTCACCAATGGGGGCGAATAATTCACCCCTCCACTTT
13	TRBJ2-5	TRBV5-4	NA	NA	CASSRDRQETQYF	TGTGCCAGCAGCCGTGACAGGCAAGAGACCCAGTACTTC
13	TRBJ1-1	TRBV5-4	NA	NA	CATGTRSSSEAFF	TGTGCCACAGGGACAAGGTCTTCCTCCGAAGCTTTCTTT
16	TRBJ2-3	TRBV7-3	NA	TRBD2	CASSFASGRASDTQYF	TGTGCCAGCAGCTTTGCTAGCGGGAGGGCCTCGGATACGCAGTATTTT
10	TRBJ2-5	TRBV29-1	NA	NA	CSALRETQYF	TGCAGCGCTCTGCGTGAGACCCAGTACTTC
12	TRBJ1-1	TRBV3-1/TRBV3-2	NA	NA	CASSRQDTEAFF	TGTGCCAGCAGCCGACAGGACACTGAAGCTTTCTTT
13	TRBJ2-3	TRBV5-1	once	NA	CASNLQGYDTQYF	TGCGCCAGCAATCTTCAGGGGTACGATACGCAGTATTTT
16	TRBJ1-3	TRBV30	NA	NA	CAWSVWGRSFGNTIYF	TGTGCCTGGAGTGTTTGGGGCCGGAGCTTTGGAAACACCATATATTTT
14	TRBJ2-6	TRBV7-2	NA	NA	CASSSRGGINVLTF	TGTGCCAGCAGTTCGAGAGGAGGGATCAACGTCCTGACTTTC
14	TRBJ2-7	TRBV7-7	NA	TRBD1	CASSFRDRGYEQYF	TGTGCCAGCAGCTTCCGGGACAGAGGCTACGAGCAGTACTTC
16	TRBJ2-7	TRBV5-5	NA	TRBD1	CASSLSRGTTSYEQYF	TGTGCCAGCAGCTTGTCCAGGGGGACAACTTCCTACGAGCAGTACTTC
15	TRBJ2-4	TRBV19	NA	TRBD2	CASSNRNGLVDIQYF	TGTGCCAGTTCTAATCGAAACGGACTAGTGGACATTCAGTACTTC
14	TRBJ1-3	TRBV11-2	NA	NA	CASSLGSSGNTIYF	TGTGCCAGCAGCTTGGGCAGTTCTGGAAACACCATATATTTT
13	TRBJ1-1	TRBV7-2	NA	NA	CASSFAGNTEAFF	TGTGCCAGCAGCTTCGCAGGGAACACTGAAGCTTTCTTT
12	TRBJ1-2	TRBV5-5	NA	NA	CASSLREGGYTF	TGTGCCAGCAGCCTCCGGGAGGGTGGCTACACCTTC
12	TRBJ1-1	TRBV10-3	NA	NA	CAISSQNTEAFF	TGTGCCATCAGTAGCCAGAACACTGAAGCTTTCTTT
17	TRBJ1-2	TRBV5-1	NA	TRBD1	CASSSTSGTGGTYGYTF	TGCGCCAGCAGCTCGACAAGCGGGACAGGGGGGACCTATGGCTACACCTTC
21	TRBJ2-3	TRBV29-1	NA	TRBD2	CSVRTGDGLAGGRSSTDTQYF	TGCAGCGTTAGGACAGGCGATGGACTAGCGGGAGGGAGATCTAGCACAGATACGCAGTATTTT
16	TRBJ2-7	TRBV9	NA	TRBD2	CASSVAPAGGSYEQYF	TGTGCCAGCAGCGTAGCCCCAGCGGGGGGCTCCTACGAGCAGTACTTC
14	TRBJ1-4	TRBV5-1	NA	NA	CASSLGGVSEKLFF	TGCGCCAGCAGCTTGGGGGGAGTCAGTGAAAAACTGTTTTTT
14	TRBJ1-1	TRBV10-2	few	NA	CASSHLAGADAAFF	TGCGCCAGCAGCCATTTGGCGGGGGCGGATGCCGCTTTCTTT
14	TRBJ2-3	TRBV4-1	NA	NA	CASSQAQGTDTQYF	TGCGCCAGCAGCCAGGCCCAGGGGACAGATACGCAGTATTTT
16	TRBJ1-5	TRBV21-1	NA	NA	CASSTDTGTPFQPQHF	TGTGCCAGCAGCACAGATACCGGGACACCCTTTCAGCCCCAGCATTTT
14	TRBJ2-2	TRBV2	NA	NA	CASRRLLNTGELFF	TGTGCCAGCAGGAGACTTCTCAACACCGGGGAGCTGTTTTTT